This T cell receptor beta chain was obtained from a study of cytomegalovirus exposure and HLA in healthy donors. Study overall: Within the Caucasian-associated ancestry cluster were around 81% of the approximately 400 genotyped donors.

The primer mix had 60 Vbeta and 13 Jbeta primers. Method: immunoSEQ multiplex PCR; TCRdb's copy keeps in-frame clones and lacks some. The table has about 90,000 clones, 65% seen once. Study conclusions and caveats: Previous analysis showed most TCR beta V segments were productive about 90% or about 30% of the time. In a later analysis, TCR association rates varied by HLA locus: DRB1 most, HLA-C fewest. In a later analysis, HLA-associated TCR beta chains were more clonally expanded than equally common others.

Remarks on this clone: The antigen is not known.

V was pared by 6 bases and J by 16 bases, with 19 bases between. The CDR3 has 11 residues. Looked up from germline, CDR1 is DFQATT and CDR2 is SNEGSKA (reference sequence). The chain employs TRBV20-1 and TRBJ2-1, with D possibly being TRBD1 (6 bases). Sequenced: PBMCs. The clonotype was recovered from a woman aged 45-65 years in good health and CMV-seropositive. CDR3 residues: CSALTEFGTFF. In DNA, the CDR3 is TGCAGTGCCTTAACAGAGTTCGGGACATTCTTC.